Shown below are 3 T cell receptor beta chains from a single sample sequenced in a study of glioma-infiltrating T cells. TCR alpha and beta CDR3 regions were amplified from RNA using iRepertoire nested multiplex PCR. TCRdb re-called the multiplex PCR reads through MiXCR, storing one row per CDR3 protein. This sample has 100,000 to 150,000 distinct CDR3 sequences, with roughly 25% found just once. The source material was glioma tissue, nonneoplastic brain tissue, or PBMCs (not recorded which). The receptor source for this set is a human donor with low-grade glioma or glioblastoma, undergoing nonglioma brain surgery, or in good health (not recorded which).

This rearrangement joins TRBV20-1 to TRBJ2-3; 11 nucleotides line up with TRBD2. This CDR3 spans 16 amino acids. CDR1 is DFQATT and CDR2 is SNEGSKA in the germline V gene (reference sequence). V lost 0 bases and J lost 4; bases outside the gene matches: 6. CDR3 sequence reads: CSARDGSGRVPDTQYF. For the CDR3, the DNA is TGCAGTGCTAGAGACGGTAGCGGGAGGGTCCCAGATACGCAGTATTTT.

Concerning this clonotype: This may be a read error, as it is one base from a much larger clone. The V call is TRBV28, the J call TRBJ2-1, with D possibly matching TRBD2 (6 bases). From germline, CDR1 is MDHEN and CDR2 SYDVKM. CDR3 length: 13 residues. The DNA for the CDR3 is TGTGCCAGCAGTTCCTATAGCGGCAATGAGCAGCTCTTC. This gives the protein CASSSYSGNEQLF. Complete variable domain (other parts from reference TRBV28 and TRBJ2-1): DVKVTQSSRYLVKRTGEKVFLECVQDMDHENMFWYRQDPGLGLRLIYFSYDVKMKEKGDIPEGYSVSREKKERFSLILESASTNQTSMYLCASSSYSGNEQLFGPGTRLTVL.

In this sample, this clonotype turned up many times. The V gene is TRBV7-2, the J gene TRBJ2-3; 10 nucleotides align to TRBD2. The CDR3 loop spans 15 amino acids. The V gene's germline CDR1 is SGHTA and CDR2 FQGNSA. V lost 4 bases to trimming and J lost 7 bases; unmatched junction nucleotides: 8. CDR3 nucleotides: TGTGCCAGCAGCTCCCCCGGGACTAGCGCAAATACGCAGTATTTT. Protein sequence: CASSSPGTSANTQYF.